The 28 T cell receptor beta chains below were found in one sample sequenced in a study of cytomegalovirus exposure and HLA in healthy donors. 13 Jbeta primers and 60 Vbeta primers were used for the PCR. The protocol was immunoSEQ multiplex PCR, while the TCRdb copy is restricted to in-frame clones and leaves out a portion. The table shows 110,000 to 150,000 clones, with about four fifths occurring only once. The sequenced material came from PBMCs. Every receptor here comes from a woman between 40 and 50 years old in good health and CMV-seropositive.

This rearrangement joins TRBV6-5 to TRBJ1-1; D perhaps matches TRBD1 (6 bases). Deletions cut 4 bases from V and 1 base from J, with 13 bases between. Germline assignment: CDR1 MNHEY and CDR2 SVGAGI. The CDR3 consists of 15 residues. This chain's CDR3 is CASSSPDRRNTEAFF. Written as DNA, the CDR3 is TGTGCCAGCAGTTCTCCGGACAGAAGGAACACTGAAGCTTTCTTT.

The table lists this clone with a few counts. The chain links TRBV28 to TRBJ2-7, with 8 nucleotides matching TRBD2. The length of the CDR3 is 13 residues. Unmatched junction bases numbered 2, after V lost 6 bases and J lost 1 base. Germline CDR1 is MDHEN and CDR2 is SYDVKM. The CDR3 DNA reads TGTGCCAGCAGGGGACTAGTATCCTACGAGCAGTACTTC. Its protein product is CASRGLVSYEQYF.

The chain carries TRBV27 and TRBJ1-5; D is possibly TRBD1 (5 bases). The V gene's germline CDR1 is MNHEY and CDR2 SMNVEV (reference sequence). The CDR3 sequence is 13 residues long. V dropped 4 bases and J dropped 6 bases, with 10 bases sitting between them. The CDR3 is CASSSGGSQPQHF. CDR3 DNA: TGTGCCAGCAGTTCGGGGGGGAGTCAGCCCCAGCATTTT.

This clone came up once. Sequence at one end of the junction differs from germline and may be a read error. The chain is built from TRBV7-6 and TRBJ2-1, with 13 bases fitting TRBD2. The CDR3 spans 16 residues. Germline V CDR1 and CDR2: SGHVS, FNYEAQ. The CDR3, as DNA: TGTGCCAGCAGCTTAGGCGTGGTGACTAGCGGGAGGCCCTTAATCTTC. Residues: CASSLGVVTSGRPLIF.

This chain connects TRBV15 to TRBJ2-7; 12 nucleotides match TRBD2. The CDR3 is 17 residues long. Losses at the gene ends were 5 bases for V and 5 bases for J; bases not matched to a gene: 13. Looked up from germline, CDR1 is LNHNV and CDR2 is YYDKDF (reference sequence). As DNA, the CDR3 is TGTGCCACCAGCCTCCGCCGGGGGCTAGCGGGGGGGCACGAGCAGTACTTC. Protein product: CATSLRRGLAGGHEQYF.

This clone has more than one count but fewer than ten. The CDR3, as DNA: TGTGCCAGTAGTATCGGGGGAATAACCTACGAGCAGTACTTC. This codes for CASSIGGITYEQYF. The rearrangement links TRBV19 to TRBJ2-7, with TRBD2 as a possible D gene (6 bases). This CDR3 contains 14 residues. Germline CDR1 and CDR2: LNHDA and SQIVND (reference sequence). The V gene lost 3 bases and the J gene lost 2 bases, with 11 bases spanning the gap. The whole variable domain, filled in from reference TRBV19 and TRBJ2-7, reads DGGITQSPKYLFRKEGQNVTLSCEQNLNHDAMYWYRQDPGQGLRLIYYSQIVNDFQKGDIAEGYSVSREKKESFPLTVTSAQKNPTAFYLCASSIGGITYEQYFGPGTRLTVT.

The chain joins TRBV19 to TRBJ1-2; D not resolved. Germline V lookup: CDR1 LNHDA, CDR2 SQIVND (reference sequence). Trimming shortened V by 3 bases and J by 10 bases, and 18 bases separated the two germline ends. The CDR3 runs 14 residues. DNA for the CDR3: TGTGCCAGTAGTATCCGCGGTTCCCTTGCCGACTACACCTTC. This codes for CASSIRGSLADYTF.

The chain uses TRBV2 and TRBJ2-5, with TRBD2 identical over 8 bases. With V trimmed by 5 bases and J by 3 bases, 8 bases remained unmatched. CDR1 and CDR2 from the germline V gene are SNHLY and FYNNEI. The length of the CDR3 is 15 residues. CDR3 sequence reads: CASSPSTRGEETQYF. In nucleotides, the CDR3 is TGTGCCAGCAGTCCCTCAACGCGGGGGGAAGAGACCCAGTACTTC.

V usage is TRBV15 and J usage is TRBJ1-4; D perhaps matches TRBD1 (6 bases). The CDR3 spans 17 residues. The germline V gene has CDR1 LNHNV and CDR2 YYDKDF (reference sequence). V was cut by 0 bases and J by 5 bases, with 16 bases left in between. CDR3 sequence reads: CATSRDQLTGRNEKLFF. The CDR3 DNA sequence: TGTGCCACCAGCAGAGATCAGCTGACAGGAAGGAATGAAAAACTGTTTTTT.

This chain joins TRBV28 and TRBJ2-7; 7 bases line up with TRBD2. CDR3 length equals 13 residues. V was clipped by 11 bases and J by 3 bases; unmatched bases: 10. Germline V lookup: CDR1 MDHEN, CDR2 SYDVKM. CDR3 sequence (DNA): TGTGCCCATGGGGGGGACGGAGTCTACGAGCAGTACTTC. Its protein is CAHGGDGVYEQYF.

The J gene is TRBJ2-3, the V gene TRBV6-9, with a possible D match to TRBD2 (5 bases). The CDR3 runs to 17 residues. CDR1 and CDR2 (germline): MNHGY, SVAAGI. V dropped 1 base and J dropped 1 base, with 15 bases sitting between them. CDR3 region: CASSYYWRAEGTDTQYF. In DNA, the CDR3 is TGTGCCAGCAGTTATTATTGGCGGGCGGAAGGCACAGATACGCAGTATTTT.

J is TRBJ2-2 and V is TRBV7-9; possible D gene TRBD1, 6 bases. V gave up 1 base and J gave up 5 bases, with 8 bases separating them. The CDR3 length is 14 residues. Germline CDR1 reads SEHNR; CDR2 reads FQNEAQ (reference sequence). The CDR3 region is CASSLVQGTGELFF. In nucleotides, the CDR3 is TGTGCCAGCAGCTTAGTCCAGGGGACCGGGGAGCTGTTTTTT.

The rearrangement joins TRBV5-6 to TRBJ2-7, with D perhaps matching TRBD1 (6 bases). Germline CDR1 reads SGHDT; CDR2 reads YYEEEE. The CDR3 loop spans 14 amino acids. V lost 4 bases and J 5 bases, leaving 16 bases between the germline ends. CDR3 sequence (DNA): TGTGCCAGCAGCGCAGTACAGGGAATGAACGAGCAGTACTTC. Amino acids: CASSAVQGMNEQYF.

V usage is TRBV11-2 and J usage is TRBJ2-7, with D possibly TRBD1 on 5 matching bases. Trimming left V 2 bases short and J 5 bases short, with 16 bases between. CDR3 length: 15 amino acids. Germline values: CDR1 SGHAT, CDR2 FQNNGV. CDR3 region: CASSLFPRDSNEQYF. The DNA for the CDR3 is TGTGCCAGCAGCTTATTCCCCAGGGATAGTAACGAGCAGTACTTC.

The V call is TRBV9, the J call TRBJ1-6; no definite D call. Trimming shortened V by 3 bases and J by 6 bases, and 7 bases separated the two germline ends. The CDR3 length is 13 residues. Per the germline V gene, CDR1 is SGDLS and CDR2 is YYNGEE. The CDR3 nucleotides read TGTGCCAGCAGCGCGAGGGCTAATTCACCCCTCCACTTT. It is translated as CASSARANSPLHF.

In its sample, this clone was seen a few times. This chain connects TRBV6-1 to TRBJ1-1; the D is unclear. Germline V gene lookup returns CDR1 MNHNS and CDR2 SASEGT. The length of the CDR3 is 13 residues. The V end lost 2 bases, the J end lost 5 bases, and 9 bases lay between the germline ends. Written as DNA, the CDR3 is TGTGCCAGCAGTGAATCGGGGTTAACTGAAGCTTTCTTT. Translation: CASSESGLTEAFF.

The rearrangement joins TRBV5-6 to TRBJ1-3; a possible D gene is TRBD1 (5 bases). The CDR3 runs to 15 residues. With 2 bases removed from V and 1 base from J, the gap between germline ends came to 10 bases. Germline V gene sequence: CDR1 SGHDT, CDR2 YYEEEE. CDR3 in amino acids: CASSFLTVSGNTIYF. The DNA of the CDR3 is TGTGCCAGCAGCTTTTTGACAGTTTCTGGAAACACCATATATTTT.

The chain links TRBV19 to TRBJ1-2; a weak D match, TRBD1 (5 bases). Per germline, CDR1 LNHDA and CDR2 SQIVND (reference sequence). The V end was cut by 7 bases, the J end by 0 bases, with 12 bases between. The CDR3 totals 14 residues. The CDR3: CASTRQLANYGYTF. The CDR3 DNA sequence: TGTGCCAGTACACGACAGCTAGCTAACTATGGCTACACCTTC.

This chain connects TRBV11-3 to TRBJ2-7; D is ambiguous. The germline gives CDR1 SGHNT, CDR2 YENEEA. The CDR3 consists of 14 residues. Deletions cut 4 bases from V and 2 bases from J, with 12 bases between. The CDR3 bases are TGTGCCAGCAGCTCGTACAGAGAACCCTACGAGCAGTACTTC. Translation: CASSSYREPYEQYF.

Here the CDR3 DNA reads TGTGCCAGCAGCGTCAGACAGGGGAGAAATGAGCAGTTCTTC. Residues: CASSVRQGRNEQFF. The chain links TRBV7-2 to TRBJ2-1, with 8 bases fitting TRBD1. CDR3 size: 14 residues. Germline-derived CDR1 and CDR2 are SGHTA and FQGNSA. Trimming at V came to 5 bases and at J to 7 bases, leaving 7 bases not matched to a gene.

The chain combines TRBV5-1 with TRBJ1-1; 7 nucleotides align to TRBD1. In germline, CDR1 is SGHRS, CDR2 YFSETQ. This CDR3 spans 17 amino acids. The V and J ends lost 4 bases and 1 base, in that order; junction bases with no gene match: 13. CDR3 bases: TGCGCCAGCAGCCTGGACGGCAGGGGGTGGGCGAACACTGAAGCTTTCTTT. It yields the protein CASSLDGRGWANTEAFF.

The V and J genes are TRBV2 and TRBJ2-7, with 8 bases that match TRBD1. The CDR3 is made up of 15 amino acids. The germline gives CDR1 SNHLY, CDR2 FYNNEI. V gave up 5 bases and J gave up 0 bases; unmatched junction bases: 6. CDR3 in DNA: TGTGCCAGCAGTACGGGACAGGTCAGCTCCTACGAGCAGTACTTC. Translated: CASSTGQVSSYEQYF.

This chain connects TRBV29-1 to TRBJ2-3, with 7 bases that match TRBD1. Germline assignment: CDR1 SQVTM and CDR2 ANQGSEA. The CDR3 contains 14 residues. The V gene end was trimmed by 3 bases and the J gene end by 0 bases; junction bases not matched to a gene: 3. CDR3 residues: CSVDEGQSTDTQYF. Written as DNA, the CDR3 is TGCAGCGTTGATGAGGGACAGAGCACAGATACGCAGTATTTT.

The CDR3 DNA reads TGTGCCAGTAGTCCCACTACGGGACAGGGTCCTGGGGCCCAGCATTTT. It codes for CASSPTTGQGPGAQHF. The chain carries TRBV19 and TRBJ1-5, with 9 nucleotides matching TRBD1. The trim removed 5 bases at V and 11 bases at J, leaving 16 bases unmatched. The CDR3 has 16 amino acids. The V gene's germline CDR1 is LNHDA and CDR2 SQIVND (reference sequence).

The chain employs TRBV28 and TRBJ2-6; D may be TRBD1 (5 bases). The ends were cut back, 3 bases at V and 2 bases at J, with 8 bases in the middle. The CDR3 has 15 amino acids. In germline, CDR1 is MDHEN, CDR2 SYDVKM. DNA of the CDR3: TGTGCCAGCAGTTTTGGGGCCGCTGGGGCCAACGTCCTGACTTTC. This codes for CASSFGAAGANVLTF.

The CDR3 sequence is CSVGGVGNQPQHF. The CDR3 DNA follows: TGCAGCGTTGGGGGGGTAGGCAATCAGCCCCAGCATTTT. The chain carries TRBV29-1 and TRBJ1-5; TRBD1 might be the D (5 bases). CDR3 length equals 13 residues. V was trimmed by 4 bases and J by 2 bases, leaving 9 bases between them. The germline CDR1 and CDR2 sequences are SQVTM and ANQGSEA.

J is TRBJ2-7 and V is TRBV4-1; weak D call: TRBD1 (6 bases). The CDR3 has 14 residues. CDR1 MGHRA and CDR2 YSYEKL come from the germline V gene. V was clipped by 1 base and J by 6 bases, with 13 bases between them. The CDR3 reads CASSQASSGAEQYF. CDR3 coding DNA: TGCGCCAGCAGCCAAGCGTCCTCAGGGGCCGAGCAGTACTTC.

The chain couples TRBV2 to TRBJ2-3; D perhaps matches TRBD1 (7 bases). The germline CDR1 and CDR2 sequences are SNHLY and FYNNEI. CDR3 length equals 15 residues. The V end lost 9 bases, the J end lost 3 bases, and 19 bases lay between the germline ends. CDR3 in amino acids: CASTRGAVSTDTQYF. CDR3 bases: TGTGCCAGTACCAGGGGGGCAGTTTCAACAGATACGCAGTATTTT.